The clone carrying this T cell receptor delta chain was counted a few times. The protein given by TCRdb reflects a much larger clone and differs at residue 12 from this DNA's translation, likely from a read error; the protein shown is the DNA's translation. This record belongs to a study of gamma delta lymphoproliferative disorders and STAT genes. On the study more broadly: Each gamma-chain library started from at least 50 ng of genomic DNA, using the LymphoTrack Dx TCRG Assay. The EuroClonality-NGS protocol was used to prepare delta libraries.

TCRdb ran CATT on the multiplex PCR reads. Of approximately 1,200 delta-chain clones listed, 1.5% to 1.7% are singletons. PBMCs from patients and controls supplied the genomic DNA for sequencing. Age- and sex-matched healthy adult donors provided control blood. Specimen: blood. The sequence was obtained from a human donor in good health.

The CDR3 reads CACDPLYTLGSRYTDKLIF. The CDR3 nucleotides read TGTGCCTGTGACCCTCTCTACACCTTGGGTTCTAGGTACACCGATAAACTCATCTTT. The genes are TRDV2 and TRDJ1; D is unclear. Germline assignment: CDR1 GEAIGNYY and CDR2 EKD. CDR3 length equals 19 residues. V lost 3 bases and J 0 bases, leaving 25 bases between the germline ends.